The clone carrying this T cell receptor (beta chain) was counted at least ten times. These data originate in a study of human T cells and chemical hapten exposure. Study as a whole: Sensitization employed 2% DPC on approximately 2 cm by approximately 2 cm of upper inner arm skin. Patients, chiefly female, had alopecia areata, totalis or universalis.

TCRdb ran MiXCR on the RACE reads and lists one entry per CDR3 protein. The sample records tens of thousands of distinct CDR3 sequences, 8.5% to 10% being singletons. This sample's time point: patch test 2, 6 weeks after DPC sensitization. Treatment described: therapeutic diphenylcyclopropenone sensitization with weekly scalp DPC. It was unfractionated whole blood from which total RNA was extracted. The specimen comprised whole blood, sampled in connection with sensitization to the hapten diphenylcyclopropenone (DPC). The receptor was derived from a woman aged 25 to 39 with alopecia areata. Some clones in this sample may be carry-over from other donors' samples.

For the CDR3, the DNA is TGTGCCAGCAGCCCCCGGGCTGGCGATGGCTACACCTTC. Translation: CASSPRAGDGYTF. V is TRBV13 and J is TRBJ1-2; D ambiguous. Per the germline V gene, CDR1 is PRHDT and CDR2 is FYEKMQ (reference sequence). V shed 5 bases and J shed 6 bases, with 13 bases lying between them. This CDR3 contains 13 residues.